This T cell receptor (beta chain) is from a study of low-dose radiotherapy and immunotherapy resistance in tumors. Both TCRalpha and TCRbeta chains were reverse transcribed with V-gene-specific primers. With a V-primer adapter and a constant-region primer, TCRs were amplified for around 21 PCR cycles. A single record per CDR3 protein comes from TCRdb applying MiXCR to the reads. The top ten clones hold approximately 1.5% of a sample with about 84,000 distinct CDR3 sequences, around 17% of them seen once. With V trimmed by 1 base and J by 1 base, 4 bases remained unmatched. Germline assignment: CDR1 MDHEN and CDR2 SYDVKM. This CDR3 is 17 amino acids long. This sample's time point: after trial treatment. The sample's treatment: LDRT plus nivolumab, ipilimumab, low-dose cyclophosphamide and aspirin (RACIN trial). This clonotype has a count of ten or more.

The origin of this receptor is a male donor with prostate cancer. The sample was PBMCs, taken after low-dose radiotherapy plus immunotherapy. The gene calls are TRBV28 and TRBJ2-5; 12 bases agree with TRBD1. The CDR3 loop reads CASSLLGTGGVQETQYF. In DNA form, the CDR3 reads TGTGCCAGCAGTTTATTAGGGACAGGGGGCGTCCAAGAGACCCAGTACTTC.